The sequence of this TCR beta chain was determined in a study of cytomegalovirus exposure and HLA in healthy donors. Study-wide results and limits: Confirmation in vitro established that a few CMV-associated chains were specific for CMV antigens. Rarity marked most TCR sequences, yet some public TCRs occurred in many donors.

On this clone: The antigen is undetermined.

The CDR3 spans 15 residues. Germline values: CDR1 MNHEY, CDR2 SVGAGI. V was pared by 6 bases and J by 6 bases, with 7 bases of the junction left unmatched. Using immunoSEQ multiplex PCR, the repertoire was profiled, and TCRdb retains in-frame clones only, with some absent. The sample has approximately 160,000 clones, roughly 91% seen once. A roughly 120-subject validation cohort, separate from the approximately 670-subject first cohort, supplied the donors. This TCR was sampled from a woman aged 18-29 years in good health and CMV-seropositive. The J gene is TRBJ2-2, the V gene TRBV6-5, with TRBD2 matching 10 bases. The specimen was PBMCs. The CDR3 bases are TGTGCCAGCAGACCTAGCGGGAGCCCGGCCGGGGAGCTGTTTTTT. It yields the protein CASRPSGSPAGELFF.